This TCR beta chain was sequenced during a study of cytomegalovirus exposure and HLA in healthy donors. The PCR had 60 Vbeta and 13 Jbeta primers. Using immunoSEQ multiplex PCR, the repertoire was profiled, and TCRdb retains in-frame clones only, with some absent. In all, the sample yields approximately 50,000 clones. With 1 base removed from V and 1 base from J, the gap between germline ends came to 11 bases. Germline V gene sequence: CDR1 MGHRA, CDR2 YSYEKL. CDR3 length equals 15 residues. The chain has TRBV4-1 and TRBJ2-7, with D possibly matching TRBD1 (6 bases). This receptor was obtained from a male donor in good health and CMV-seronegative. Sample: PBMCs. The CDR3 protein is CASSQVGQASYEQYF. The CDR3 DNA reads TGCGCCAGCAGCCAAGTGGGACAAGCTTCCTACGAGCAGTACTTC.